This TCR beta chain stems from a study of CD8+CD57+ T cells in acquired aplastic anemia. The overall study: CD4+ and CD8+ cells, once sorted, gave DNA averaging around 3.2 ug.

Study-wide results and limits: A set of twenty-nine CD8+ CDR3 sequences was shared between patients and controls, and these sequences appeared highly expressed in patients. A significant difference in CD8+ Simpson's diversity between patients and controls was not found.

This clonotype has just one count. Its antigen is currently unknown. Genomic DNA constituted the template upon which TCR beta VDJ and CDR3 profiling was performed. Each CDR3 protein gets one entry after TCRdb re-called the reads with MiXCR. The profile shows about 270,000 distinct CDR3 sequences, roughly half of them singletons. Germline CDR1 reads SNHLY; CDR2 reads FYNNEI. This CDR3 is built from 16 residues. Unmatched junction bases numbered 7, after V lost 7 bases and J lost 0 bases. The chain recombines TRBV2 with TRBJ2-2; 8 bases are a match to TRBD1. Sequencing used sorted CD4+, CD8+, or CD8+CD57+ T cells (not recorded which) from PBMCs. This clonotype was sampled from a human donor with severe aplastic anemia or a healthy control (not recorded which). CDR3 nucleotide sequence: TGTGCCAGCACCTCTTGGACAGGGCCGAACACCGGGGAGCTGTTTTTT. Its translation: CASTSWTGPNTGELFF.